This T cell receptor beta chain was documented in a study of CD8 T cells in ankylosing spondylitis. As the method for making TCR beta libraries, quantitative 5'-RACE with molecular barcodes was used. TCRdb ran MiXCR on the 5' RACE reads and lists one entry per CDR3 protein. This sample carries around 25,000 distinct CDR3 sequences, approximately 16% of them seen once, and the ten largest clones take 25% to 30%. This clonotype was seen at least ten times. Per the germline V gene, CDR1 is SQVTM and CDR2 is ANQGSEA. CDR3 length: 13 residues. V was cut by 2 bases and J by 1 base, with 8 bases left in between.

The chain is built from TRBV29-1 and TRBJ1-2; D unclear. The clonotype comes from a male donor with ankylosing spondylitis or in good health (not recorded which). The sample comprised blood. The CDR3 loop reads CSVESADNYGYTF. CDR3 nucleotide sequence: TGCAGCGTTGAATCGGCGGATAACTATGGCTACACCTTC.